The present TCR beta chain was sequenced within a study of blood T cell repertoires in COVID-19 (dated by TCRdb to the early 2020s). About the investigation overall: ImmuneRACE Cohort 3 recovered participants were defined by two consecutive negative NP/OP PCR tests, healthcare professional clearance, or symptom resolution. Samples covering the acute and convalescent phases of COVID-19 were provided by collaborators in the United States, Italy and Spain. The material from the prospective study consisted of cDNA or gDNA derived from T cells, B-cell-depleted T cells, or PBMCs. Subjects who had been exposed to COVID-19, were actively infected with it, or had recovered from it provided the deeply sampled blood TCRbeta repertoires that made up the dataset. The repertoires were released in a freely available public database intended as a resource for research on the immune response to SARS-CoV-2. The samples were drawn from the first 160 participants of the ongoing ImmuneRACE study and from 950 to 1,500 subjects provided by 6 global collaborators. The sample metadata nearly always contained a de-identified subject ID, COVID-19 status, age in years and sex. Where HLA class I and class II types were available, the types were taken from metadata supplied by the sample provider, not from assay-based typing.

TCRbeta CDR3 regions were amplified from genomic DNA by means of the immunoSEQ Assay, a bias-controlled multiplex PCR. The original pipeline was this. Within the assay, amplification of reference gene primers was used to estimate how many nucleated cells each sample contained. To quantify the absolute abundance of each unique TCRbeta CDR3 rearrangement, sequence reads were collapsed and filtered. For each sample, productive Simpson clonality was calculated as the square root of Simpson's diversity index over productive rearrangements. TCRdb carries this immuneACCESS record with in-frame sequences only. Its versions omit some clonotypes, under half of them owing to an unresolved V gene in the studies checked, with the rest unexplained. From that table come the V and J calls and clone size; the DNA was used to work out D and trimming. In this sample the table shows about 360,000 clones, 70% to 90% of which occur a single time. Of the sample, 1.5% to 2.5% falls within the top ten clones.

Results and caveats for the whole study, not just this receptor: The quantity of clinical and demographic metadata differed by source and by participant and was supplied without curation.

This clone appeared a single time. Its antigen is unknown. Per-base quality was not reported, and no clone a single base away is much larger than it. Enrolling through a virtual design, the prospective study's participants ranged in age from roughly 18 to 89 years and lived across some 22 United States geographic areas. In the prospective study, cohorts were assigned on the basis of participant-reported clinical history obtained from a screening survey and a study questionnaire. In the prospective study, mobile phlebotomists collected whole blood, serum and a nasopharyngeal or oropharyngeal swab from each participant. Prospective study participants could optionally give additional blood draws and questionnaires over an approximately two-month period. Prospective study blood samples were shipped either frozen or at room temperature before DNA extraction. The CDR3 measures 15 amino acids from cysteine to phenylalanine. Solely the CDR3 DNA is kept, with 45 bases framed from the first base. V is cut by 6 bases and J by 4 bases, and the space between the germline ends is 17 bases. The germline V gene (reference sequence) gives CDR1 as LNHNV and CDR2 as YYDKDF.

In this chain, TRBV15 is recombined with TRBJ2-3; the D gene is perhaps TRBD2, on 6 matching bases. Sequences were obtained from PBMCs or T cells enriched from blood (not recorded which). The receptor was derived from a man between 35 and 55 years old in a cohort exposed to, infected with or recovered from COVID-19 (not recorded which). The CDR3 here reads CATSRSGLISDTQYF. The nucleotides are TGTGCCACCAGTAGAAGCGGGTTAATCTCAGATACGCAGTATTTT. With all but the CDR3 taken from the reference TRBV15 and TRBJ2-3 genes, the full variable domain is: DAMVIQNPRYQVTQFGKPVTLSCSQTLNHNVMYWYQQKSSQAPKLLFHYYDKDFNNEADTPDNFQSRRPNTSFCFLDIRSPGLGDTAMYLCATSRSGLISDTQYFGPGTRLTVL.